This T cell receptor beta chain was recorded in a study of lymphopenia after photon versus proton radiotherapy. Study results and limitations: Only patients who died were analyzed for survival; proton advantage is unproven.

Measured with immunoSEQ multiplex PCR; TCRdb has only the in-frame clones, and not every one. The repertoire holds around 59,000 clones, with less than 85% as singletons. In the case of this clone: As yet, its antigen is unknown.

Trimming took off 0 bases at V and 3 bases at J, with 6 bases between the two ends. Germline lookup yields CDR1 SGDLS and CDR2 YYNGEE. The length of the CDR3 is 13 residues. The chain combines TRBV9 with TRBJ1-1; no clear D. Sequencing was performed on peripheral blood, taken from a patient treated with proton-based radiotherapy. The clonotype originates from a man between 60 and 75 years old with pancreatic cancer. CDR3: CASSVVDYTEAFF. Written as DNA, the CDR3 is TGTGCCAGCAGCGTAGTAGACTACACTGAAGCTTTCTTT.